This T cell receptor beta chain was found in a study of control samples from healthy donors and cancer patients. The germline V gene encodes CDR1 LGHNT and CDR2 FRNRAP. V was shortened by 0 bases and J by 6 bases, with 22 bases between the two germline ends. This CDR3 region has 18 residues. This table comes from immunoSEQ multiplex PCR, and its TCRdb copy is limited to in-frame clones, with some not included. This table has approximately 89,000 clones, approximately 89% appearing once. The rearrangement joins TRBV12-5 to TRBJ2-3; D may correspond to TRBD1 or TRBD2 (5 bases each). The specimen was blood. This sequence was found in a man aged 50-59 years in good health. In nucleotides, the CDR3 is TGTGCTAGTGGTTTGGTACGGGATGGGGGAATCAGCGCCGATACGCAGTATTTT. It translates to CASGLVRDGGISADTQYF.